The clone carrying this T cell receptor (beta chain) was picked up a small number of times. This CDR3 region has 15 residues. The germline V gene encodes CDR1 MNHEY and CDR2 SVGAGI. Trimming took 0 bases from V and 8 from J; bases not matched to a gene: 8. Those who participated ranged in age from roughly 18 to 89 years and resided in approximately 26 US areas. Cohorts were based on clinical histories the participants reported. This entry is derived from a study of blood T cell repertoires in COVID-19. Sequencing used immunoSEQ multiplex PCR; TCRdb keeps in-frame clones, though not all of them. The table lists nearly 250,000 clones, 65% to 90% of them singletons.

This TCR derives from a woman aged 50 to 60 with acute COVID-19. The V gene is TRBV6-5, the J gene TRBJ1-2, with 8 bases aligning to TRBD1. Sequenced: PBMCs or T cells enriched from blood (not recorded which). The CDR3 DNA follows: TGTGCCAGCAGTTACTCGACACAGGGGGTAGGCGGCTACACCTTC. Translating it yields CASSYSTQGVGGYTF.